This T cell receptor beta chain is drawn from a study of multiple sclerosis patients with progressive multifocal leukoencephalopathy. The table came from immunoSEQ multiplex PCR; TCRdb's copy has only in-frame clones and leaves some out. This sample has 29,000 or so clones, with just under 90% found just once. Noted time point: around six months of natalizumab therapy. Trimming removed 0 bases from V and 7 bases from J, with 14 bases in between. The V gene's germline CDR1 is SGHRS and CDR2 YFSETQ. The CDR3 length is 15 residues. Sequenced here: PBMCs, sampled from a patient treated with natalizumab. This chain joins TRBV5-1 and TRBJ2-1, with a tentative D call TRBD1 (6 bases). The clonotype was recovered from a human donor with multiple sclerosis. This CDR3 is CASSLGTGLPNEQFF. Here the CDR3 DNA reads TGCGCCAGCAGCTTGGGCACAGGGTTACCGAATGAGCAGTTCTTC.